Shown below are 13 T cell receptor beta chains from a single sample sequenced in a study of blood T cell repertoires in COVID-19. Generated by immunoSEQ multiplex PCR, the TCRdb table keeps only in-frame clones and is missing some. This sample has 500,000 or so clones, with about 90% found just once. Sequenced input: PBMCs or T cells enriched from blood (not recorded which). The receptors come from a woman aged 18-35 years who had recovered from COVID-19.

This clone has only one observation. The CDR3 coding sequence is TGCGCCAGCAGCCAAGGGGGAACAGGGGGGATGTGGTATGGCTACACCTTC. This encodes CASSQGGTGGMWYGYTF. The chain joins TRBV4-1 to TRBJ1-2; 8 nucleotides line up with TRBD1. This CDR3 is 17 amino acids long. In germline, CDR1 is MGHRA, CDR2 YSYEKL. J lost 5 bases, V lost 1 base, and 12 bases had no gene match.

This chain connects TRBV6-7 to TRBJ1-1; the match to TRBD1 covers 10 bases. TRBV6-7 is an ORF, and what it does is uncertain. The ends lost 2 bases at V and 0 bases at J; junction bases unmatched: 12. The CDR3 runs to 19 residues. The CDR3 DNA sequence: TGTGCCAGCAGTTACCATAGGGACAGGGGTAAGCAGGTGAACACTGAAGCTTTCTTT. The encoded protein is CASSYHRDRGKQVNTEAFF.

V and J are TRBV5-1 and TRBJ1-6; tentative D call: TRBD1 (6 bases). V lost 0 bases and J 11 bases, leaving 21 bases between the germline ends. CDR3 length: 17 amino acids. Germline V gene lookup returns CDR1 SGHRS and CDR2 YFSETQ. This chain's CDR3 is CASSLGVQGESGAPLHF. DNA for the CDR3: TGCGCCAGCAGCTTGGGGGTACAGGGTGAGAGCGGAGCACCCCTCCACTTT.

This chain links TRBV5-1 with TRBJ2-3, with TRBD2 matching over 13 bases. The CDR3 loop spans 17 amino acids. The V gene end was trimmed by 0 bases and the J gene end by 3 bases; junction bases not matched to a gene: 4. From germline, CDR1 is SGHRS and CDR2 YFSETQ. The CDR3 loop reads CASSLVPLAGGTDTQYF. For the CDR3, the DNA is TGCGCCAGCAGCTTGGTCCCACTAGCGGGGGGGACAGATACGCAGTATTTT. The full variable domain, in which reference TRBV5-1 and TRBJ2-3 provide the parts outside the CDR3, is KAGVTQTPRYLIKTRGQQVTLSCSPISGHRSVSWYQQTPGQGLQFLFEYFSETQRNKGNFPGRFSGRQFSNSRSEMNVSTLELGDSALYLCASSLVPLAGGTDTQYFGPGTRLTVL.

The chain is built from TRBV29-1 and TRBJ2-7; 11 nucleotides line up with TRBD2. J lost 2 bases, V lost 7 bases, and 7 bases had no gene match. This CDR3 is built from 14 residues. The V gene's germline CDR1 is SQVTM and CDR2 ANQGSEA. For the CDR3, the DNA is TGCAGCGCCCGGGGTAGCGGGGGGGCCTACGAGCAGTACTTC. Amino acids: CSARGSGGAYEQYF.

The chain joins TRBV7-2 to TRBJ1-1; 7 bases match TRBD1. V lost 5 bases to trimming and J lost 8 bases; unmatched junction nucleotides: 11. The germline CDR1 and CDR2 sequences are SGHTA and FQGNSA. The CDR3 covers 14 residues. The CDR3, as DNA: TGTGCCAGCAGCCCCCAGACAGGGCAGGGGGAAGCTTTCTTT. Residues: CASSPQTGQGEAFF.

The V gene is TRBV29-1, the J gene TRBJ1-1, with TRBD1 as a possible D gene (6 bases). The germline gives CDR1 SQVTM, CDR2 ANQGSEA. The CDR3 covers 14 residues. The V gene lost 6 bases and the J gene lost 4 bases, with 18 bases spanning the gap. The CDR3 nucleotides read TGCAGCGTACAGGGTCTCCGGATGAGCACTGAAGCTTTCTTT. This encodes CSVQGLRMSTEAFF. Filled out from reference TRBV29-1 and TRBJ1-1, the complete variable domain reads SAVISQKPSRDICQRGTSLTIQCQVDSQVTMMFWYRQQPGQSLTLIATANQGSEATYESGFVIDKFPISRPNLTFSTLTVSNMSPEDSSIYLCSVQGLRMSTEAFFGQGTRLTVV.

This chain links TRBV28 with TRBJ2-7, with no clear D. With 3 bases removed from V and 1 base from J, the gap between germline ends came to 10 bases. Germline loops: CDR1 MDHEN, CDR2 SYDVKM. This CDR3 has 14 amino acids. The CDR3 loop reads CASSLPRVSYEQYF. CDR3 bases: TGTGCCAGCAGTTTGCCCCGGGTTTCCTACGAGCAGTACTTC. Full variable domain (missing parts from reference TRBV28 and TRBJ2-7): DVKVTQSSRYLVKRTGEKVFLECVQDMDHENMFWYRQDPGLGLRLIYFSYDVKMKEKGDIPEGYSVSREKKERFSLILESASTNQTSMYLCASSLPRVSYEQYFGPGTRLTVT.

The V and J genes are TRBV11-2 and TRBJ2-1, with D uncertain. Trimming removed 0 bases from V and 8 bases from J, with 5 bases in between. CDR1 is SGHAT and CDR2 is FQNNGV in the germline V gene. The CDR3 sequence is 12 residues long. Here the CDR3 reads CASSLDQDEQFF. CDR3 in DNA: TGTGCCAGCAGCTTAGACCAGGATGAGCAGTTCTTC.

The chain combines TRBV11-2 with TRBJ2-5, with D tentatively TRBD2 (6 bases). V was cut by 6 bases and J by 5 bases, with 16 bases left in between. Germline lookup yields CDR1 SGHAT and CDR2 FQNNGV. The length of the CDR3 is 14 residues. DNA for the CDR3: TGTGCCAGCAGTCCTACCGGCGGGGATGAGACCCAGTACTTC. As protein: CASSPTGGDETQYF. Supplemented by reference TRBV11-2 and TRBJ2-5, the full variable domain reads EAGVAQSPRYKIIEKRQSVAFWCNPISGHATLYWYQQILGQGPKLLIQFQNNGVVDDSQLPKDRFSAERLKGVDSTLKIQPAKLEDSAVYLCASSPTGGDETQYFGPGTRLLVL.

The sample holds one count of this clone. The V call is TRBV6-5, the J call TRBJ2-1, with 11 bases fitting TRBD1. This CDR3 has 14 residues. V shed 6 bases and J 8 bases; nucleotides not matched to a gene: 6. CDR1 and CDR2 from the germline V gene are MNHEY and SVGAGI. The CDR3 DNA reads TGTGCCAGCAGCCCGGACAGGGGGCCAGATGAGCAGTTCTTC. Encoded protein: CASSPDRGPDEQFF.

This chain links TRBV3-1 (or the pseudogene TRBV3-2) with TRBJ2-3; the D gene is possibly TRBD1 (6 bases). The germline V gene has CDR1 LGHDT and CDR2 YNNKEL (reference sequence). The CDR3 spans 13 residues. Trimming shortened V by 5 bases and J by 4 bases, and 10 bases separated the two germline ends. CDR3 sequence: CASSFGQSDTQYF. The CDR3 DNA reads as TGTGCCAGCAGCTTTGGACAGTCAGATACGCAGTATTTT.

This chain links TRBV18 with TRBJ1-6, with D perhaps TRBD1 (6 bases). Trimming left V 2 bases short and J 14 bases short, with 19 bases between. Germline V lookup: CDR1 KGHSH, CDR2 LQKENI. The CDR3 loop spans 15 amino acids. The CDR3 loop is CASSPRGTEAISLHF. The CDR3 DNA sequence: TGTGCCAGCTCACCAAGGGGGACGGAGGCCATATCCCTCCACTTT.